The present T cell receptor beta chain was sequenced within a study of metastatic and nonmetastatic thyroid tumors (dated by TCRdb to the early 2020s). Study-wide context: For patients with malignant and with benign thyroid disease, the researchers compared repertoires between peripheral blood samples and tumor or nodule tissue samples.

This clone appeared a single time. The antigen it recognizes is unknown. The input lacks base qualities; no much larger clone sits a single base away. One read yields weak evidence. The library was produced with PCR. Sequenced on an Illumina HiSeq 4000. High-throughput sequencing was used to profile the TCR beta-chain CDR3 region of each patient. As for how the authors treated the data: CDR3 differences across clinicopathological groups were used to build a classifier for discriminating distant-metastatic papillary thyroid cancer patients. The Shannon index was used to assess repertoire diversity, and the Morisita-Horn index was used to assess tumor-blood repertoire similarity. The raw public reads went through TCRdb reprocessing: fastp at Q25, MiXCR clone calling, in-frame beta chains kept. The V and J calls and clone size come from TCRdb's table, not from the authors' own analysis. This sample comprises tens of thousands of clones, 12% of them detected only once. The top ten hold 9% of the sample.

Broad study findings and their caveats: TCR beta diversity was reported as significantly higher in malignant tumors than in benign nodules, in both blood and tumor samples.

Before undergoing thyroid surgery, none of the patients had been given any kind of treatment. The study retrospectively analysed patient clinical samples collected from the early 2010s to the late 2010s using T-cell receptor beta sequencing. According to the germline V gene (reference sequence), CDR1 reads MNHEY and CDR2 reads SMNVEV. V drops 1 base and J drops 11 bases, leaving 23 bases in between. The CDR3 runs 17 residues from the cysteine to the phenylalanine. The CDR3 DNA has 51 bases and is translated from base 1. This sequence originates from a male donor with papillary thyroid cancer or a benign thyroid nodule (not recorded which). Some clones in this sample may be carry-over from other donors' samples. This receptor chain uses TRBV27 and TRBJ2-2; the D segment is perhaps TRBD1 or TRBD2, each sharing 5 matched bases. The sample taken for sequencing was blood. The DNA sequence is given as TGTGCCAGCAGTTTATACTCTGGGACCAGCATCCCGCAAGAGCTGTTTTTT. Its translation is CASSLYSGTSIPQELFF.